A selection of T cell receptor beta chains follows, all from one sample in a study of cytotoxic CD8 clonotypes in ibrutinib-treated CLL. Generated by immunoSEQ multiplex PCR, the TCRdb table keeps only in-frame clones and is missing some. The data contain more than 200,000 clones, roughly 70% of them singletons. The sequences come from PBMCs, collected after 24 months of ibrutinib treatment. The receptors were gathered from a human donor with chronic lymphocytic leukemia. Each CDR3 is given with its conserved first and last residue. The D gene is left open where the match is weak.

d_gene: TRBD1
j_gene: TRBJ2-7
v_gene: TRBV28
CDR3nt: TGTGCCAGTGCAGGGGGCAGGTCCTACGAGCAGTACTTC
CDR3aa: CASAGGRSYEQYF

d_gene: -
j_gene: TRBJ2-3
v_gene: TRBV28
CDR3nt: TGTGCCAGCAGTTTAGTAGGGGGTTCGACGCAGTATTTT
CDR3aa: CASSLVGGSTQYF

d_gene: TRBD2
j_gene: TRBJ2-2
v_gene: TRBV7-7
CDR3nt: TGTGCTAGCAGCTTGGGAGCGGGACCGAACACCGGGGAGCTGTTTTTT
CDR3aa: CASSLGAGPNTGELFF

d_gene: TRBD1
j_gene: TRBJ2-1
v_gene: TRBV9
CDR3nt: TGTGCCAGCAGCCCACTGGGACAGAGCTCCTACAATGAGCAGTTCTTC
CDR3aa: CASSPLGQSSYNEQFF

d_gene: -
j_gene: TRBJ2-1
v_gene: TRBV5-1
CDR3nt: TGCGCCAGCAGCTCCCCGGTGAATGAGCAGTTCTTC
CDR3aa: CASSSPVNEQFF

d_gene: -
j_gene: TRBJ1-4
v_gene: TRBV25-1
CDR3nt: TGTGCCAGCAGCCAACCTGGGACCGAAAAACTGTTTTTT
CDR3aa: CASSQPGTEKLFF

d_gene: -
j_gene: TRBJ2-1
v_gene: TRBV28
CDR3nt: TGTGCCAGCAGTCCCCCTTCTCCTCTCCCGTTCTTC
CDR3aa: CASSPPSPLPFF

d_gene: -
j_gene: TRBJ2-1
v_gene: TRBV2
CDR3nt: TGTGCCAGCAGTCTCCGTGAATCCTCCTACAATGAGCAGTTCTTC
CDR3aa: CASSLRESSYNEQFF

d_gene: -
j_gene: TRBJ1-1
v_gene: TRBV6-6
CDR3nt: TGTGCCAGCAGTTATGGGAGTGAAGCTTTCTTT
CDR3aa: CASSYGSEAFF

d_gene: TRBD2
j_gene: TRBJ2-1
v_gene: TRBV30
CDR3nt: TGTGCCTGGAGTGTGACTAGCAACAATGAGCAGTTCTTC
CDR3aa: CAWSVTSNNEQFF

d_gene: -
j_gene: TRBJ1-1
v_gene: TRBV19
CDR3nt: TGTGCCAGTAGTATGGGACGGACGAACACTGAAGCTTTCTTT
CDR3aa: CASSMGRTNTEAFF